The entry below describes one T cell receptor (beta chain). These data are taken from a study of blood T cell repertoires in COVID-19. TCRdb keeps only in-frame clones here, not all; method: immunoSEQ multiplex PCR. This sample has about 200,000 clones, with under 90% found just once. The CDR3 covers 16 residues. Trimming took off 4 bases at V and 1 base at J, with 11 bases between the two ends. Germline CDR1 and CDR2: MNHEY and SVGAGI. V and J are TRBV6-5 and TRBJ1-6; possibly TRBD1 for D (5 bases). The TCR sequence derives from a woman aged 45-59 years who had been exposed to COVID-19. Sequences were obtained from PBMCs or T cells enriched from blood (not recorded which). The CDR3 DNA sequence: TGTGCCAGCAGTTCACGTTCAGGGTCCTATAATTCACCCCTCCACTTT. It translates to CASSSRSGSYNSPLHF.